The source of this T cell receptor (beta chain) is a study of blood T cell repertoires in COVID-19 (dated by TCRdb to between 2020 and 2021). About the study as a whole: Samples covering the acute and convalescent phases of COVID-19 were provided by collaborators in the United States, Italy and Spain. Subjects who had been exposed to COVID-19, were actively infected with it, or had recovered from it provided the deeply sampled blood TCRbeta repertoires that made up the dataset. The repertoires were released in a freely available public database meant as a resource for research on the immune response to SARS-CoV-2. Where available, HLA class I and class II types were obtained from metadata supplied by the sample provider rather than from assay-based typing. Samples were obtained from the ongoing ImmuneRACE study (first 160 participants) and from 1,254 subjects provided by 6 global collaborators. Sample metadata almost always included a de-identified subject ID, COVID-19 status, age in years and sex. The prospective study material was composed of cDNA or gDNA derived from T cells, B-cell-depleted T cells, or PBMCs.

Each collaborating institution followed its own protocols to collect whole blood in K2EDTA tubes. Collaborator samples were shipped for TCRbeta analysis as frozen whole blood, isolated PBMCs, or DNA extracted from either sample type. The germline V gene (reference sequence) provides CDR1 SGHNT and CDR2 YYREEE. V is trimmed back by 1 base and J by 7 bases, and the junction contains 14 bases that no gene match accounts for. The CDR3 runs 17 residues from the cysteine to the phenylalanine. Of the read, only the CDR3 DNA is kept; its 51 bases are in frame from base 1. Points on this clone: The antigen this receptor binds is unknown. Qualities for individual bases were not recorded, and no much larger clone is one base off.

TCRbeta CDR3 regions were amplified from genomic DNA by means of the immunoSEQ Assay, a bias-controlled multiplex PCR. The authors' analysis ran thus. The number of nucleated cells in each sample was estimated from the amplification of reference gene primers within the assay. Sequence reads were collapsed and filtered to measure the absolute abundance of every unique TCRbeta CDR3 rearrangement. For each sample, productive Simpson clonality was calculated as the square root of Simpson's diversity index over productive rearrangements. Drawn from immuneACCESS, this table holds only the in-frame rearrangements with V and J called that TCRdb kept. Clones are partly lost; checked studies trace under half to an unresolved V gene and leave the rest unexplained. From that table come the V and J calls and clone size; the DNA was used to work out D and trimming. This sample has about 21,000 clones in its table, and 87% of those were observed once. Clones ranked in the top ten supply about 8.6% of the sample.

What the study reported, not specific to this receptor: The amount of clinical and demographic metadata varied by source and participant and was provided uncurated.

The sequencing sample was made of peripheral blood. The source is a human donor with active COVID-19. The donor label of this sample is uncertain. In this chain, TRBV5-4 is recombined with TRBJ2-3, with 8 middle bases fitting TRBD2. The CDR3 reads as follows: CASSLPRRSGSGYTQYF. The base sequence is TGTGCCAGCAGCTTGCCCCGTCGCAGCGGGAGTGGGTATACGCAGTATTTT.